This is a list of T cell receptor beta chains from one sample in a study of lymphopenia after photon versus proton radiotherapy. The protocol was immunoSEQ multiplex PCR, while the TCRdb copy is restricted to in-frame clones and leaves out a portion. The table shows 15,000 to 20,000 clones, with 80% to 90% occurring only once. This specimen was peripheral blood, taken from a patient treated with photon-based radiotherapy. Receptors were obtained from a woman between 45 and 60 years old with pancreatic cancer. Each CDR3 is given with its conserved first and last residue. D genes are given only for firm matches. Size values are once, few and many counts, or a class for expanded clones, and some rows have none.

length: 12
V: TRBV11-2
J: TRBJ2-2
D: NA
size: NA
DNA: TGTGCCAGCAGTTCGAACACCGGGGAGCTGTTTTTT
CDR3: CASSSNTGELFF

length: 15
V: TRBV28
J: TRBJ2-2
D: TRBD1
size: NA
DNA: TGTGCCAGCAAACAGGGGGCGGGAGACACCGGGGAGCTGTTTTTT
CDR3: CASKQGAGDTGELFF

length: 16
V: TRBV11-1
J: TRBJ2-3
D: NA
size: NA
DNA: TGTGCCAGCAGCTCCCCGCAGCAGGGCCTTAAAGATACGCAGTATTTT
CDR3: CASSSPQQGLKDTQYF

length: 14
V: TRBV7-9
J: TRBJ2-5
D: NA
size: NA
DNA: TGTGCCAGCAGCTCCGGGACGGGAAGTGAGACCCAGTACTTC
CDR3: CASSSGTGSETQYF

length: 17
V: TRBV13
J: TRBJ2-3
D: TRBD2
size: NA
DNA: TGTGCCAGCAGCTCCGCGGTCACTAGCGGGAGTCGGGGTACGCAGTATTTT
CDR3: CASSSAVTSGSRGTQYF

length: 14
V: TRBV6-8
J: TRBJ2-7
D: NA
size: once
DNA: TGTGCCAGCAGGGACCCCGACATAATCTACGAGCAGTACTTC
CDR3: CASRDPDIIYEQYF

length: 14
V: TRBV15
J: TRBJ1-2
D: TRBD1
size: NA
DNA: TGTGCCACCTCCCCCCAGGGGGGGAACTATGGCTACACCTTC
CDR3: CATSPQGGNYGYTF

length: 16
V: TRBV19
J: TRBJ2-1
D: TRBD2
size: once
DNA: TGTGCCAGTAGTATAATAGCGGGAGAAGCCTACAATGAGCAGTTCTTC
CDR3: CASSIIAGEAYNEQFF

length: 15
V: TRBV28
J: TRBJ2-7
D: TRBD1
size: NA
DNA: TGTGCCAGCAGCCTTAAGACAGGGGGCCCCGACAAGCAGTACTTC
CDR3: CASSLKTGGPDKQYF

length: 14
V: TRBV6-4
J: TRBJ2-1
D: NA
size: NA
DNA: TGTGCCAGCAGCAGGGAACACTCCTACAATGAGCAGTTCTTC
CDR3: CASSREHSYNEQFF

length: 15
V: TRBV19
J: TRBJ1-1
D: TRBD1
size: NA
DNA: TGTGCCAGTAGTAGTGACAGGGAGTTGGATGATGAAGCTTTCTTT
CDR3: CASSSDRELDDEAFF

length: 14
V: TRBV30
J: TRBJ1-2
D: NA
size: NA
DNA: TGTGCCTGGAGTAGGGACACGAATAACTATGGCTACACCTTC
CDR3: CAWSRDTNNYGYTF

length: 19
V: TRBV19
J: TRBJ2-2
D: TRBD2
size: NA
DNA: TGTGCCAGTAGTACCCCCCTGCGGACTAGCGGGAGTGGGGCCGGGGAGCTGTTTTTT
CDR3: CASSTPLRTSGSGAGELFF

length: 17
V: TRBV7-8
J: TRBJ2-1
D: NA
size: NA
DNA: TGTGCCAGCAGCTTAAGAACGGCACCGGGTGCCTACAATGAGCAGTTCTTC
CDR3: CASSLRTAPGAYNEQFF

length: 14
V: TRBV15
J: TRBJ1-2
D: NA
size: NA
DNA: TGTGCCACCAGCAGGGGGGAGGGGGGCTATGGCTACACCTTC
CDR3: CATSRGEGGYGYTF

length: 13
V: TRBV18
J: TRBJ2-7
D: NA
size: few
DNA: TGTGCCAGCTCACTGACGGACGGCTACGAGCAGTACTTC
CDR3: CASSLTDGYEQYF

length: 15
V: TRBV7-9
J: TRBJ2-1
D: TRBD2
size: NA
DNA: TGTGCCAGCAGCTCACTAGCGGGGGACTACAATGAGCAGTTCTTC
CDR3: CASSSLAGDYNEQFF

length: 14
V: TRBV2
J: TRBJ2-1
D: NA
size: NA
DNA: TGTGCCAGCACCCGGACTCCCCCCTACAATGAGCAGTTCTTC
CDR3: CASTRTPPYNEQFF

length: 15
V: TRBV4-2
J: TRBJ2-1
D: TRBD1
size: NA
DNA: TGTGCCAGCAGCCAGGGGACAGTAACGGGCAATGAGCAGTTCTTC
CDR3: CASSQGTVTGNEQFF

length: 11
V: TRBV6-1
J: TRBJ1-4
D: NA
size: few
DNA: TGTGCCAGCAGTGAAGGTCGGGGACTGTTTTTT
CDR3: CASSEGRGLFF

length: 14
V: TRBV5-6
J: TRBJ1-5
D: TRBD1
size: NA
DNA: TGTGCCAGCAGCTTTAGGGGGCCCGGGCAGCCCCAGCATTTT
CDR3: CASSFRGPGQPQHF

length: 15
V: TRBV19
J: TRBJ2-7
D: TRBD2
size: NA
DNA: TGTGCCAGTAGTAGGACTAGCGGGGCCTTCTACGAGCAGTACTTC
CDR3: CASSRTSGAFYEQYF

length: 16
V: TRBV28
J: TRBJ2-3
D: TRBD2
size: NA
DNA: TGTGCCAGCAGTCGGGTAGCGGGAGGGACTTCAGATACGCAGTATTTT
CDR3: CASSRVAGGTSDTQYF

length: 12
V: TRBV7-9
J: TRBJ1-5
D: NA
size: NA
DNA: TGTGCCAGCAGCGGGGGCAATCAGCCCCAGCATTTT
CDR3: CASSGGNQPQHF

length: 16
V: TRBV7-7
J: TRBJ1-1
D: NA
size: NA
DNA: TGTGCCAGCAGCTTAGGGGAGGGTGAGATGAACACTGAAGCTTTCTTT
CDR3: CASSLGEGEMNTEAFF

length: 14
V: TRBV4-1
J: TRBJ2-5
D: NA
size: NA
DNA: TGCGCCAGCAGCCAAGAAGATCGGGGGCTGGCCCAGTACTTC
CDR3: CASSQEDRGLAQYF

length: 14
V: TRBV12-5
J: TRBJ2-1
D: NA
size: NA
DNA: TGTGCTAGTGGTTTGGGAAGGGAGGACGCTGAGCAGTTCTTC
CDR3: CASGLGREDAEQFF

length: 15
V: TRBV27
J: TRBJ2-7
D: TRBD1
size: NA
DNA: TGTGCCAGCAGTTTGACGCCAGGGGGCGTTTTGGAGCAGTACTTC
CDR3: CASSLTPGGVLEQYF

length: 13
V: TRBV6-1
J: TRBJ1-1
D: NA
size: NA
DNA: TGTGCCAGCAGTGATACACTAAACACTGAAGCTTTCTTT
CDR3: CASSDTLNTEAFF

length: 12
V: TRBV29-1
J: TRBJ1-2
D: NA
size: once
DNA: TGCAGCGTCGCCCGTAACAGGGTCGGCTACACCTTC
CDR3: CSVARNRVGYTF

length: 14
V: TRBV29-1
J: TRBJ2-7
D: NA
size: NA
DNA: TGCAGCGTTGTAGACAGGGAGGGTACCTACGAGCAGTACTTC
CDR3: CSVVDREGTYEQYF

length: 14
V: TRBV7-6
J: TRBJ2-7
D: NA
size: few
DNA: TGTGCCAGCAGTCCCCGGACGGCAGCCTACGAGCAGTACTTC
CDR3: CASSPRTAAYEQYF

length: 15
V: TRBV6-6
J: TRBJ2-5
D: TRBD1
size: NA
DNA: TGTGCCAGCAGTTACGACAGGGGTTTGGTAGAGACCCAGTACTTC
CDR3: CASSYDRGLVETQYF

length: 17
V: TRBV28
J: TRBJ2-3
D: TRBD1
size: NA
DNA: TGTGCCAGCAGCTTTCTACAGGGGGCGCTGGAAGGAGATACGCAGTATTTT
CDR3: CASSFLQGALEGDTQYF

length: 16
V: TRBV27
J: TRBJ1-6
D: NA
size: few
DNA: TGTGCCAGCAGTTTAGGGCGGAGCTCCTATAATTCACCCCTCCACTTT
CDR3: CASSLGRSSYNSPLHF

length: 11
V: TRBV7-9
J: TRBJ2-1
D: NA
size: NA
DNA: TGTGCCAGCAGCTTAGTAGATGAGCAGTTCTTC
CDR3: CASSLVDEQFF

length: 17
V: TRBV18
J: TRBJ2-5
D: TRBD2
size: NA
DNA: TGTGCCAGCTCACCACGTCCACTAGCGGGAGTTCGGGAGACCCAGTACTTC
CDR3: CASSPRPLAGVRETQYF

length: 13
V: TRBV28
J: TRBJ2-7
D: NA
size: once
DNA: TGTGCCAGCAGTCCCGGGGGAACCTACGAGCAGTACTTC
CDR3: CASSPGGTYEQYF

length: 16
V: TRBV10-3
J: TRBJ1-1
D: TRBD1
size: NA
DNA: TGTGCCATCAGTGAGGCGACACAGGGGACGAACACTGAAGCTTTCTTT
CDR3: CAISEATQGTNTEAFF

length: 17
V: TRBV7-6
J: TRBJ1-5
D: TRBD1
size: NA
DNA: TGTGCCAGCAGCCCCGAAGTAGGACAGGTTATCAGTCAGCCCCAGCATTTT
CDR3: CASSPEVGQVISQPQHF

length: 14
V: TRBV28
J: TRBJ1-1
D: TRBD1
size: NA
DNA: TGTGCCAGCTTCCCACGGGGACAGGTAGTCTCGGCTTTCTTT
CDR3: CASFPRGQVVSAFF

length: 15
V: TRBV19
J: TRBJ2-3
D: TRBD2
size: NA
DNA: TGTGCCAGTAGTATGGCTAGCGGGAGCACAGATACGCAGTATTTT
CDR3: CASSMASGSTDTQYF

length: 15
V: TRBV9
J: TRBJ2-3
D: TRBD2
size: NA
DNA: TGTGCCAGCAAGGCGGGAGGCTCTAGCACAGATACGCAGTATTTT
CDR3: CASKAGGSSTDTQYF

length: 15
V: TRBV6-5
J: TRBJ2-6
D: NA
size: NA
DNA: TGTGCCAGCAGAATTTGGAGATCTGGGGCCAACGTCCTGACTTTC
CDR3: CASRIWRSGANVLTF

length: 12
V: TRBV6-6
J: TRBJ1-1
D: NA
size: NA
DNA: TGTGCCAGCAGTTACTTGGACACTGAAGCTTTCTTT
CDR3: CASSYLDTEAFF

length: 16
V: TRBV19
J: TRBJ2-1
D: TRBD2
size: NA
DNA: TGTGCCAGTAGCTTCCTCAGCGGGGGGGGCCACAATGAGCAGTTCTTC
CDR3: CASSFLSGGGHNEQFF

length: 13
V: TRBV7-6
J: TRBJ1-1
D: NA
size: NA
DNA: TGTGCCAGCAGCCAAAATATGAACACTGAAGCTTTCTTT
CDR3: CASSQNMNTEAFF

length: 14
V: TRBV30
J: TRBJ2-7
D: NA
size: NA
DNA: TGTGCCTGGACTACCGGGACAACCACCTACGAGCAGTACTTC
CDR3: CAWTTGTTTYEQYF

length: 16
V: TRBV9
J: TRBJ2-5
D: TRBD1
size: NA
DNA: TGTGCCAGCAGCCCCCCAGGGACAGGGGCCTTGGGGACCCAGTACTTC
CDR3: CASSPPGTGALGTQYF

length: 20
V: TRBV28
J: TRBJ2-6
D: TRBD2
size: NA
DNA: TGTGCCAGCAGTTTAGGACTAGCGGGAGGGGCCTATCCTGGGGCCAACGTCCTGACTTTC
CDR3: CASSLGLAGGAYPGANVLTF

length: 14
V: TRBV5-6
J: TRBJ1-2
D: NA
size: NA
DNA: TGTGCCAGCAGCCAAGACAGAGCAGCCTATGGCTACACCTTC
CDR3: CASSQDRAAYGYTF

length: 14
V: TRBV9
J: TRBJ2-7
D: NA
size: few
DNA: TGTGCCAGCAGCCGGGGAGGTTTAGTGAGGGAGCAGTACTTC
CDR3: CASSRGGLVREQYF

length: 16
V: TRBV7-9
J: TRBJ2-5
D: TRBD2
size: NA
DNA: TGTGCCAGCAGCCTCGGGACTAGCGGTCCCTGGGAGACCCAGTACTTC
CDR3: CASSLGTSGPWETQYF

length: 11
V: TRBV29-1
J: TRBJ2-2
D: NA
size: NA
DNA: TGCAGCGTGGACTACTTCGGGGAGCTGTTTTTT
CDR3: CSVDYFGELFF